One T cell receptor beta chain is described in this entry. Its binding antigen is unknown. It has no much larger one-base neighbor in the sample; base qualities were not kept. Libraries were made using RT-PCR. Sequencer: Illumina HiSeq 2500. Clones were called with MiXCR by TCRdb after fastp trimmed the public reads at Q25, and only in-frame beta chains were retained. CDR3 protein duplicates are merged, each entry listing the most common genes and DNA. This sample comprises 800,000 or so distinct CDR3 sequences, 21% of them detected only once. The ten largest clones take up roughly 10% of the sample. The record originates from a study of response to subunit inactivated influenza vaccine (dated by TCRdb to 2016 to 2019). At the level of the whole study: Deep quantitative profiling of the T cell receptor repertoire was used in the study to follow responses to a trivalent subunit inactivated influenza vaccine. What the study reported, not specific to this receptor: The authors proposed that each seasonal influenza vaccination may bring in only a limited number of new T cells.

The CDR3, cysteine through phenylalanine, is 16 amino acids long. The kept DNA is CDR3 alone, 48 bases in frame from the first base. Unmatched junction bases come to 8, with V trimmed by 6 bases and J by 5 bases. The input for sequencing was PBMCs from blood, taken about 5 days after vaccination. This sequence uses TRBV12-3 or TRBV12-4 and TRBJ2-5, and 14 junction bases match TRBD2. This clonotype originated in a man aged 50 to 59 who received an inactivated influenza vaccine. Donor details come from another sample of the same person, matched by shared clones. The CDR3 amino acid sequence is: CASRAGTSGSAETQYF. The DNA sequence follows: TGTGCCAGCAGAGCCGGGACTAGCGGGAGTGCGGAGACCCAGTACTTC.